What follows are 21 T cell receptor beta chains derived from one specimen sequenced in a study of beta chain features in type 1 diabetes. Expressed TCRB transcripts were sequenced because the isolated RNA had all been reverse transcribed beforehand. Sequencing was performed with immunoSEQ multiplex PCR; in TCRdb, only in-frame clones are kept and a portion is missing. This sample has around 250,000 clones, with 25% to 30% found just once. The material sequenced was central memory CD4+ T cells from blood. These receptors all stem from a man under 40 in good health.

The chain recombines TRBV7-2 with TRBJ2-3, with a possible D match to TRBD2 (6 bases). CDR1 and CDR2 (germline): SGHTA, FQGNSA. V lost 5 bases to trimming and J lost 2 bases, with 8 bases between them. CDR3 length: 13 amino acids. CDR3 nucleotide sequence: TGTGCCAGCAGCCGGGACTTCACAGATACGCAGTATTTT. This translates into CASSRDFTDTQYF.

The V gene is TRBV30, the J gene TRBJ2-2; TRBD1 is a possible D gene (5 bases). V was shortened by 3 bases and J by 5 bases, with 22 bases between the two germline ends. The CDR3 extends over 17 amino acids. The germline gives CDR1 GTSNPN, CDR2 SVGIG (reference sequence). CDR3 coding DNA: TGTGCCTGGAGCCCCTTCGAAGGGGAAGTGTTAACCGGGGAGCTGTTTTTT. The encoded protein is CAWSPFEGEVLTGELFF.

This clone turned up a few times. This chain uses TRBV15 with TRBJ1-3, with no clear D. Germline V gives CDR1 LNHNV, CDR2 YYDKDF (reference sequence). The V and J ends lost 1 base and 0 bases respectively, with 7 bases between them. This CDR3 region has 15 residues. The CDR3 loop reads CATSRGGVSGNTIYF. The DNA of the CDR3 is TGTGCCACCAGCAGAGGTGGGGTCTCTGGAAACACCATATATTTT.

This clone was seen a handful of times. The chain carries TRBV7-2 and TRBJ1-2; D gene uncertain. The CDR3 totals 14 residues. Trimming took 1 base from V and 7 from J, leaving 13 bases between them. CDR1 and CDR2 from the germline V gene are SGHTA and FQGNSA. The CDR3 DNA sequence: TGTGCCAGCAGCTTAGAGGTTGGAGGAACTGGCTACACCTTC. Amino acid sequence: CASSLEVGGTGYTF.

On this clone: Other nucleotide sequences from this sample produce the same CDR3. The rearrangement joins TRBV5-1 to TRBJ2-5, with a possible D match to TRBD2 (6 bases). The CDR3 has 13 residues. V was shortened by 1 base and J by 2 bases, with 6 bases between the two germline ends. The germline CDR1 and CDR2 sequences are SGHRS and YFSETQ. CDR3 in amino acids: CASSLRGQETQYF. CDR3 coding DNA: TGCGCCAGCAGCTTGCGGGGGCAAGAGACCCAGTACTTC.

CDR3 in amino acids: CASSTGGRQTQYF. CDR3 sequence (DNA): TGTGCCAGCAGTACCGGCGGTCGGCAGACCCAGTACTTC. The chain links TRBV28 to TRBJ2-5; no clear D gene. Germline values: CDR1 MDHEN, CDR2 SYDVKM. V gave up 5 bases and J gave up 6 bases, with 13 bases separating them. The CDR3 has 13 residues.

This clone was counted between two and nine times. The chain uses TRBV29-1 and TRBJ2-5; 7 bases are a match to TRBD2. Germline CDR1 reads SQVTM; CDR2 reads ANQGSEA. The CDR3 is 13 residues long. The V and J ends lost 3 bases and 5 bases, in that order; junction bases with no gene match: 6. The DNA of the CDR3 is TGCAGCGTTGAGTCGACAGCGGGGGAGACCCAGTACTTC. Its translation is CSVESTAGETQYF.

The chain joins TRBV2 to TRBJ2-1, with a possible D match to TRBD2 (6 bases). The CDR3 loop spans 13 amino acids. Per the germline V gene, CDR1 is SNHLY and CDR2 is FYNNEI. The V and J ends lost 6 bases and 8 bases respectively, with 14 bases between them. The CDR3 loop reads CASSLELADEQFF. The CDR3 nucleotides are TGTGCCAGCAGCCTCGAACTAGCAGATGAGCAGTTCTTC.

The gene calls are TRBV5-1 and TRBJ2-7, with TRBD1 matching over 7 bases. Losses at the gene ends were 1 base for V and 5 bases for J; bases not matched to a gene: 3. The CDR3 length is 13 residues. CDR1 is SGHRS, CDR2 YFSETQ, per germline. CDR3: CASSLNRGNEQYF. The CDR3 DNA reads as TGCGCCAGCAGCTTGAACAGGGGAAACGAGCAGTACTTC. Looking up the rest from reference TRBV5-1 and TRBJ2-7 gives the full variable domain: KAGVTQTPRYLIKTRGQQVTLSCSPISGHRSVSWYQQTPGQGLQFLFEYFSETQRNKGNFPGRFSGRQFSNSRSEMNVSTLELGDSALYLCASSLNRGNEQYFGPGTRLTVT.

This chain uses TRBV6-1 with TRBJ2-7, with 9 bases identical to TRBD1. CDR3 length: 15 amino acids. Germline CDR1 MNHNS, CDR2 SASEGT. The CDR3 region has the DNA TGTGCTAAAGCACGATATCGGGACAGGGCCTACGAGCAGTACTTC. Its translation: CAKARYRDRAYEQYF.

The rearrangement joins TRBV5-1 to TRBJ2-7; TRBD1 matches at 8 bases. The CDR3 is 15 amino acids. The trim removed 1 base at V and 3 bases at J, leaving 6 bases unmatched. The germline CDR1 and CDR2 sequences are SGHRS and YFSETQ. CDR3 region: CASSLNPGQVYEQYF. DNA of the CDR3: TGCGCCAGCAGCTTGAATCCGGGACAGGTCTACGAGCAGTACTTC.

The V call is TRBV2, the J call TRBJ2-5, with D perhaps TRBD1 (6 bases). Germline lookup yields CDR1 SNHLY and CDR2 FYNNEI. The CDR3 has 12 residues. The germline V and J ends were trimmed by 5 bases and 3 bases, with 7 bases remaining between them. CDR3 residues: CASSRTEETQYF. The CDR3, as DNA: TGTGCCAGCAGTCGGACAGAAGAGACCCAGTACTTC.

The chain has TRBV2 and TRBJ2-1; TRBD2 matches at 9 bases. The CDR3 loop spans 17 amino acids. Germline V gene data show CDR1 as SNHLY and CDR2 as FYNNEI. V was pared by 6 bases and J by 5 bases, with 14 bases of the junction left unmatched. The CDR3 here is CASRWVIAGVGDNEQFF. CDR3 DNA sequence: TGTGCCAGCAGATGGGTAATAGCGGGAGTAGGCGACAATGAGCAGTTCTTC.

This clone was seen only a few times. V and J are TRBV7-8 and TRBJ2-1; perhaps D is TRBD1 or TRBD2 (5 bases each). This CDR3 has 14 amino acids. Germline V gene data show CDR1 as SGHVS and CDR2 as FQNEAQ. V dropped 1 base and J dropped 4 bases, with 8 bases sitting between them. The CDR3 sequence: CASSLDGAYNEQFF. The CDR3 region has the DNA TGTGCCAGCAGCTTAGACGGGGCGTACAATGAGCAGTTCTTC.

The V and J genes are TRBV27 and TRBJ2-4; 9 nucleotides line up with TRBD2. Losses at the gene ends were 6 bases for V and 8 bases for J; bases not matched to a gene: 2. This CDR3 has 12 amino acids. Germline-derived CDR1 and CDR2 are MNHEY and SMNVEV (reference sequence). CDR3 sequence: CASSIAGDIQYF. In DNA, the CDR3 is TGTGCCAGCAGCATAGCGGGGGACATTCAGTACTTC.

The rearrangement joins TRBV5-1 to TRBJ2-1; TRBD2 agrees at 11 bases. The V segment lost 4 bases and the J segment 10 bases; nucleotides outside the gene matches: 13. CDR3 length equals 16 residues. CDR1 is SGHRS, CDR2 YFSETQ, per germline. The CDR3: CASSPGLAGRVGEQFF. The CDR3 coding sequence is TGCGCCAGCAGCCCCGGACTAGCGGGCCGGGTGGGGGAGCAGTTCTTC.

This clone came up a few times. V is TRBV2 and J is TRBJ2-5, with 9 bases fitting TRBD1. The V segment lost 6 bases and the J segment 4 bases; nucleotides outside the gene matches: 12. Per germline, CDR1 SNHLY and CDR2 FYNNEI. The CDR3 covers 16 residues. CDR3 sequence: CASRPPQGTGRETQYF. Here the CDR3 DNA reads TGTGCCAGCAGACCTCCTCAGGGGACAGGGCGAGAGACCCAGTACTTC.

The chain couples TRBV25-1 to TRBJ2-2; a possible D gene is TRBD1 (6 bases). V was cut by 5 bases and J by 1 base, with 11 bases left in between. The CDR3 sequence is 15 residues long. Germline assignment: CDR1 MGHDK and CDR2 SYGVNS. Written as DNA, the CDR3 is TGTGCCAGCAGTCCCCGCAGGGGGAACACCGGGGAGCTGTTTTTT. This encodes CASSPRRGNTGELFF.

V gene TRBV5-4 combines with J gene TRBJ2-1, with 9 bases that match TRBD2. The germline V gene has CDR1 SGHNT and CDR2 YYREEE (reference sequence). The CDR3 spans 15 residues. V lost 1 base, J lost 7 bases, and 6 bases stayed unmatched. The CDR3 bases are TGTGCCAGCAGCTTGAGCGGGGGGCCACGGAATGAGCAGTTCTTC. As protein: CASSLSGGPRNEQFF.

The J gene is TRBJ2-5, the V gene TRBV5-6; a weak D match, TRBD2 (6 bases). Germline CDR1 SGHDT, CDR2 YYEEEE. Trimming took 1 base from V and 5 from J, leaving 12 bases between them. This CDR3 contains 14 residues. The CDR3 nucleotides are TGTGCCAGCAGCTTGCCGGGAGTTCTGGAGACCCAGTACTTC. It specifies CASSLPGVLETQYF. The full variable domain, with the rest looked up from reference TRBV5-6 and TRBJ2-5, is DAGVTQSPTHLIKTRGQQVTLRCSPKSGHDTVSWYQQALGQGPQFIFQYYEEEERQRGNFPDRFSGHQFPNYSSELNVNALLLGDSALYLCASSLPGVLETQYFGPGTRLLVL.

This clone was counted at least ten times. The J gene is TRBJ2-1, the V gene TRBV29-1; a weak D match, TRBD1 (5 bases). This CDR3 has 12 amino acids. V lost 2 bases to trimming and J lost 8 bases, with 10 bases between them. Germline CDR1 reads SQVTM; CDR2 reads ANQGSEA. CDR3 amino acids: CSVELQGYEQFF. For the CDR3, the DNA is TGCAGCGTTGAACTCCAGGGATATGAGCAGTTCTTC.